Listed below are T cell receptor beta chains from one sample, sequenced in a study of blood T cells in healthy people across ages. TCRdb passed the 5' RACE reads through MiXCR, listing each CDR3 protein once. This sample has about 810,000 distinct CDR3 sequences; under 40% occur once, and the top ten carry approximately 13%. The sequencing input was blood. The source of these receptors is a man between 18 and 35 years old in good health. The CDR3 runs from the conserved cysteine through the conserved F or W. The D gene is left open where the match is weak. Clone size, where shown, is once, few, many, or a class for clones that have expanded.

V	J	D	size	DNA	CDR3
TRBV12-3/TRBV12-4	TRBJ2-1	-	many	TGTGCCAGCAGCCCTAACGGACTTCCCCGGGGAGAGCAGTTCTTC	CASSPNGLPRGEQFF
TRBV6-6	TRBJ2-7	TRBD2	-	TGTGCCAGCAGTTACTCCGCGGGGGAGACGGATGAGCAGTACTTC	CASSYSAGETDEQYF
TRBV7-2	TRBJ2-7	-	-	TGTGCCAGCAGCTTATCTACAGCCTCCTACGAGCAGTACTTC	CASSLSTASYEQYF
TRBV27	TRBJ1-1	TRBD1	few	TGTGCCAGCTCCACGACCGGGACAGGGCGCGTGGAAGCTTTCTTT	CASSTTGTGRVEAFF
TRBV4-2	TRBJ2-4	TRBD1	-	TGTGCCAGCAGCCCCCTGGGACAGGAGTCAGCCAAAAACATTCAGTACTTC	CASSPLGQESAKNIQYF
TRBV7-9	TRBJ2-1	-	-	TGTGCCAGCACCCACGGAAGACTAGGAGGCAATGAGCGGTTCTTC	CASTHGRLGGNERFF
TRBV5-1	TRBJ2-5	TRBD2	many	TGCGCCAGCAGCATAGGTACCGGGACTAGCCAAGAGACCCAGTACTTC	CASSIGTGTSQETQYF
TRBV10-3	TRBJ2-1	TRBD2	few	TGTGCCATCCAAAGCGGGGGGGGGGATGAGCAGTTCTTC	CAIQSGGGDEQFF
TRBV5-6	TRBJ2-4	TRBD1	-	TGTGCCAGCAGCGGACTGGTGCAGGGGGACATTCAGTACTTC	CASSGLVQGDIQYF
TRBV29-1	TRBJ2-7	-	-	TGCGGCGTCTACGACACGTACGAGCAGTACTTC	CGVYDTYEQYF
TRBV7-2	TRBJ2-7	-	-	TGTGCCAGCAGCTCGGACGGAGCCTACGAGCAGTACTTC	CASSSDGAYEQYF
TRBV9	TRBJ2-4	-	few	TGTGCCAGCAGCGCATCTACTAGGCATAGCGGAGCCAAAAACATTCAGTACTTC	CASSASTRHSGAKNIQYF
TRBV4-3	TRBJ2-5	-	-	TGCGCCAGCAGCCCACGGAGCCGGGACCCGTCTAACAATGAGCAGTACTTC	CASSPRSRDPSNNEQYF
TRBV20-1	TRBJ1-1	TRBD1	few	TGCAGTGCTAGAGACCCGGGACAGACGAACACTGAAGCTTTCTTT	CSARDPGQTNTEAFF
TRBV11-2	TRBJ1-2	TRBD1	few	TGTGCCAGCAGCTTAGCGGTCCTGGCAGGGGGTGGCTACACCTTC	CASSLAVLAGGGYTF
TRBV20-1	TRBJ1-4	-	few	TGCAGTGCTAGGCCACAGGGAAAACTGTTTTTT	CSARPQGKLFF
TRBV7-8	TRBJ2-1	TRBD1	-	TGTGCCAGCAGCCTGAGACAGGGTGATTTAGGTGAGCAGTTCTTC	CASSLRQGDLGEQFF
TRBV12-3/TRBV12-4	TRBJ1-2	TRBD1	once	TGTGCCTGCAGAGAGACGGGACAGACTAACTATGGCTACACCTTC	CACRETGQTNYGYTF
TRBV20-1	TRBJ1-2	TRBD1	many	TGCAGTGCTAGAGATTGGGACAGGGGAATGGATGGCTACACCTTC	CSARDWDRGMDGYTF
TRBV5-1	TRBJ2-3	-	-	TGCGCCAGCAGCTTGGGTGCAGGTCTTACTAGCACAGATACGCAGTATTTT	CASSLGAGLTSTDTQYF
TRBV6-2/TRBV6-3	TRBJ1-6	-	-	TGTGCCAGCAGTCCCCAGGGAACGAATTCACCCCTCCACTTT	CASSPQGTNSPLHF
TRBV7-9	TRBJ1-2	-	-	TGTGCCAGCAGCTTAGGTATGAGGATGGATGGTGGCTACACCTTC	CASSLGMRMDGGYTF
TRBV12-3/TRBV12-4	TRBJ1-1	-	-	TGTGCCAGCAGCGTAGGGGAAGGGACTGAAGCTTTCTTT	CASSVGEGTEAFF